This entry lists 14 T cell receptor beta chains sequenced from one sample in a study of human versus mouse CDR3 diversity and MHC coevolution. Sequencing used immunoSEQ multiplex PCR; TCRdb keeps in-frame clones, though not all of them. The sample has about 81,000 clones, roughly 95% seen once; the top ten hold 1.3%. The specimen sequenced was naive CD4+ T cells from blood. Subset described: CD45RO-negative CD62L-positive naive CD4 T cells. The receptor set was obtained from a person between 30 and 69 years old in good health.

This chain links TRBV18 with TRBJ1-1, with 7 bases aligning to TRBD1. The CDR3 is 16 amino acids. V was pared by 3 bases and J by 1 base, with 8 bases of the junction left unmatched. CDR1 KGHSH and CDR2 LQKENI come from the germline V gene. The CDR3 nucleotides read TGTGCCAGCTCACCCCGGGACAGACCTTCGAACACTGAAGCTTTCTTT. It is translated as CASSPRDRPSNTEAFF.

As to this clone: The identical CDR3 is also encoded by other nucleotide sequences in the sample. The V and J genes are TRBV6-5 and TRBJ1-1, with 8 bases identical to TRBD1. The length of the CDR3 is 15 residues. Germline V gene lookup returns CDR1 MNHEY and CDR2 SVGAGI. The V gene end was trimmed by 0 bases and the J gene end by 4 bases; junction bases not matched to a gene: 4. The CDR3 coding sequence is TGTGCCAGCAGTTACTCGAGGACAGGGACCACTGAAGCTTTCTTT. Translated, it gives CASSYSRTGTTEAFF.

The chain joins TRBV28 to TRBJ1-1; tentatively, D is TRBD1 (6 bases). V was pared by 5 bases and J by 2 bases, with 18 bases between. Looked up from germline, CDR1 is MDHEN and CDR2 is SYDVKM. The CDR3 contains 16 residues. CDR3: CASSGTDSLSNTEAFF. The CDR3 bases are TGTGCCAGCAGTGGGACGGACAGTCTTTCCAACACTGAAGCTTTCTTT.

The V gene is TRBV11-2, the J gene TRBJ2-3; no firm D call. The germline CDR1 and CDR2 sequences are SGHAT and FQNNGV. There are 13 residues in the CDR3. V shed 10 bases and J shed 2 bases, with 13 bases lying between them. The CDR3 DNA reads TGTGCCACCAGACTTTCGTCCACAGATACGCAGTATTTT. It specifies CATRLSSTDTQYF.

The chain uses TRBV6-1 and TRBJ2-2; no firm D call. The V gene's germline CDR1 is MNHNS and CDR2 SASEGT. Trimming stripped 8 bases from V and 4 bases from J, with 11 bases between. The CDR3 covers 13 residues. The CDR3 reads CASFPRGTGELFF. CDR3 nucleotides: TGTGCCAGCTTTCCTCGCGGCACCGGGGAGCTGTTTTTT.

The rearrangement links TRBV7-6 to TRBJ2-5, with 7 bases fitting TRBD2. Unmatched junction bases numbered 8, after V lost 0 bases and J lost 7 bases. Per the germline V gene, CDR1 is SGHVS and CDR2 is FNYEAQ. The CDR3 contains 15 residues. CDR3 residues: CASSLAEEGGWTQYF. CDR3 nucleotide sequence: TGTGCCAGCAGCTTAGCGGAGGAGGGAGGGTGGACCCAGTACTTC.

The chain employs TRBV7-6 and TRBJ2-7, with TRBD2 identical over 8 bases. This CDR3 has 14 residues. V trimming: 5 bases; J trimming: 3 bases; junction bases outside the gene matches: 6. Germline lookup yields CDR1 SGHVS and CDR2 FNYEAQ. The CDR3 DNA follows: TGTGCCAGCAGCGCCGTAGCGGGGCACTACGAGCAGTACTTC. This translates into CASSAVAGHYEQYF.

V usage is TRBV7-8 and J usage is TRBJ2-7, with 12 bases matching TRBD2. The CDR3 sequence is 14 residues long. CDR1 and CDR2 from the germline V gene are SGHVS and FQNEAQ. Unmatched junction bases numbered 3, after V lost 6 bases and J lost 3 bases. The CDR3 sequence: CASRAGLAGYEQYF. The CDR3 DNA reads as TGTGCCAGCAGGGCGGGACTAGCGGGCTACGAGCAGTACTTC.

The V gene is TRBV4-3, the J gene TRBJ1-1, with D perhaps TRBD1 (6 bases). The CDR3 contains 14 residues. V was trimmed by 4 bases and J by 8 bases, leaving 17 bases between them. CDR1 is LGHNA, CDR2 YSLEER, per germline. The CDR3 DNA follows: TGCGCCAGCAGCCTTAACCGGGACACGGTGGAAGCTTTCTTT. Translation: CASSLNRDTVEAFF.

The V call is TRBV9, the J call TRBJ1-4; 7 bases fit TRBD1. The length of the CDR3 is 15 residues. Germline V gives CDR1 SGDLS, CDR2 YYNGEE. Losses at the gene ends were 7 bases for V and 1 base for J; bases not matched to a gene: 7. For the CDR3, the DNA is TGTGCCAGCGGTAGGGGGCATATAACTAATGAAAAACTGTTTTTT. It codes for CASGRGHITNEKLFF.

This sequence joins TRBV5-1 and TRBJ1-1; 10 bases match TRBD1. CDR3 length: 17 residues. Germline V gene lookup returns CDR1 SGHRS and CDR2 YFSETQ. V lost 4 bases to trimming and J lost 0 bases; unmatched junction nucleotides: 9. As DNA, the CDR3 is TGCGCCAGCAGCCCCCGACAGGGGGCGATGGTGAACACTGAAGCTTTCTTT. Encoded protein: CASSPRQGAMVNTEAFF.

The chain combines TRBV9 with TRBJ2-1, with D possibly TRBD1 on 5 matching bases. CDR1 and CDR2 from the germline V gene are SGDLS and YYNGEE. The CDR3 has 16 residues. Trimming took off 0 bases at V and 7 bases at J, with 17 bases between the two ends. CDR3 in amino acids: CASSVAGAPIGNEQFF. In DNA form, the CDR3 reads TGTGCCAGCAGCGTAGCTGGGGCTCCTATCGGGAATGAGCAGTTCTTC.

This rearrangement joins TRBV27 to TRBJ2-3, with 8 bases identical to TRBD2. The V gene's germline CDR1 is MNHEY and CDR2 SMNVEV (reference sequence). The CDR3 is 15 residues long. Germline trimming cut 5 bases from V and 2 bases from J; bases unmatched to any gene: 6. For the CDR3, the DNA is TGTGCCAGCAGTCCGCGGGGGGTCAACACAGATACGCAGTATTTT. Translating it yields CASSPRGVNTDTQYF.

The V and J genes are TRBV2 and TRBJ2-2; 11 bases map to TRBD2. Germline CDR1 and CDR2: SNHLY and FYNNEI. The CDR3 extends over 13 amino acids. V lost 7 bases, J lost 12 bases, and 7 bases stayed unmatched. The CDR3 nucleotides read TGTGCCAGCACAGAACTAGCGGGAGTTCAGCTGTTTTTT. It translates to CASTELAGVQLFF. Based on the CDR3 plus reference TRBV2 and TRBJ2-2, the full variable domain is EPEVTQTPSHQVTQMGQEVILRCVPISNHLYFYWYRQILGQKVEFLVSFYNNEISEKSEIFDDQFSVERPDGSNFTLKIRSTKLEDSAMYFCASTELAGVQLFFGEGSRLTVL.